Listed here is a single T cell receptor beta chain. The antigen it recognizes is unknown. The record has no base qualities; no much larger clone is one base away. Libraries were prepared through the immunoSEQ multiplex PCR assay. In the authors' own workflow: A statistical classification framework was built to diagnose cytomegalovirus status from the catalog of TCR beta chain sequences. Held by TCRdb, this immuneACCESS table contains in-frame sequences only and omits some clones. Under half of the omission traces to an unresolved V gene where checked; the cause of the rest is unknown. V and J calls and clone size are given by that table; D and trimming were obtained from the DNA. Here the sample has some 240,000 clones; around 86% occur a single time. The ten largest clonotypes hold roughly 2% of the sample. This entry is derived from a study of cytomegalovirus exposure and HLA in healthy donors (dated by TCRdb to about 2017). About the investigation overall: A later analysis indicated that the 90 to 150 validation repertoires were generated on the platform also employed for the roughly 730 repertoires of the first cohort. The study aimed to test whether cataloging public T cell receptors could reveal signatures of past pathogen exposure. Along with the approximately 670-subject first cohort, a separate validation cohort of around 110 different subjects was used. To predict cytomegalovirus infection status, the study brought together high-throughput TCR immunosequencing, statistical association of individual TCRs with disease status, and machine learning. The study at large found these results: Three of the identified cytomegalovirus-associated TCR beta chains were confirmed in vitro to be specific for cytomegalovirus antigens. Most TCR sequences were observed very rarely across donors, whereas some public TCRs were present in many individuals. Of the cluster scores, roughly 93% were above 0 in a later analysis, which found that TCRs clustered in the first cohort also tended to co-occur in the 110 or so validation repertoires. The authors suggested that the approach could potentially be generalized to other disease states and immunological phenotypes. In both the original and validation cohorts, the classifier was reported to diagnose cytomegalovirus status with high specificity and sensitivity. The study listed around 160 TCR beta chains as associated with cytomegalovirus. All 120 or so repertoires were used to score co-occurrence in the validation cohort in a later analysis, because that analysis had no HLA typing for the cohort.

Separate from the approximately 670-subject first cohort, the validation cohort of about 110 subjects was the group to which the donors belonged. From cysteine to phenylalanine, the CDR3 is 14 amino acids long. The entry retains the CDR3 DNA only, 42 bases that are in frame from base 1. Looking up the germline V gene (reference sequence) yields CDR1 MNHEY and CDR2 SMNVEV. V is pared back by 6 bases and J by 4 bases, with 12 bases lying between the germline termini. The chain couples TRBV27 to TRBJ1-4; TRBD1 might be the D gene, on 5 matching bases. The clonotype comes from a woman between 18 and 29 years old in good health and CMV-seropositive. The sample taken for sequencing was PBMCs. In nucleotide form, the sequence is TGTGCCAGCAGCTTGACAGTCAATAATGAAAAACTGTTTTTT. Translated, it reads CASSLTVNNEKLFF.